The rows below give T cell receptor beta chains drawn from one sample of a study of identifying expanded T cells in peripheral blood. The assay was immunoSEQ multiplex PCR, and TCRdb's table has in-frame clones only and misses some. The repertoire consists of fewer than 85,000 clones, with 84% occurring once and the leading ten covering about 18%. Sequencing was done on a sample of blood. These receptors were collected from a person aged 18-70 years in good health. CDR3s leave out the opening cysteine and the closing phenylalanine or tryptophan. The order of the fields is V gene, D gene, CDR3 protein. The D gene is left open where the match is weak.

TRBV27 | NA | ASSLSGASYGYT
TRBV7-9 | NA | ASSDRTVTEAF
TRBV18 | NA | ASSPSGRRYEQY
TRBV4-3 | TRBD1 | ASSQTAPTGGYGYT
TRBV9 | TRBD2 | ASSPRTSGSSGELF
TRBV5-6 | NA | ASSLGASGNTIY
TRBV7-3 | NA | ASSLNLNSEAF
TRBV13 | NA | ASSLGAGGSNQPQH
TRBV5-1 | TRBD2 | ASSLAGLAGVTDTQY
TRBV9 | NA | ASSTRQTGELF
TRBV7-3 | TRBD2 | ASSSGTSGIQDTQY
TRBV29-1 | TRBD1 | SFTKTGGGQETQY
TRBV18 | TRBD2 | ASSPTGLAAYNEQF
TRBV4-2 | NA | ASSQSFSGDNEQF
TRBV4-2 | NA | ASSQDQGEQPQH
TRBV4-3 | TRBD1 | ASSQSGQGLEAF
TRBV5-4 | NA | ASSLGGGKETQY
TRBV19 | TRBD2 | ASSAGTSGHNEQF
TRBV4-1 | NA | ASSQESQGARFYEQY